This T cell receptor (beta chain) was observed in a study of somatic mutations in cytotoxic T cells in rheumatoid arthritis. The germline gives CDR1 MNHEY, CDR2 SVGAGI. The CDR3 totals 15 residues. V dropped 3 bases and J dropped 5 bases, with 16 bases sitting between them. Using immunoSEQ multiplex PCR, the repertoire was profiled, and TCRdb retains in-frame clones only, with some absent. The sample has around 4,000 clones, 80% seen once; the top ten hold over 25%. The receptor's source is a woman between 55 and 75 years old with rheumatoid arthritis. The chain recombines TRBV6-5 with TRBJ2-5; the D is unclear. Sample: CD8+ T cells sorted from blood. The CDR3 region is CASSYKTEPGETQYF. CDR3 coding DNA: TGTGCCAGCAGTTATAAGACTGAGCCCGGGGAGACCCAGTACTTC.